This T cell receptor (beta chain) comes out of a study of response to subunit inactivated influenza vaccine. A single record per CDR3 protein comes from TCRdb applying MiXCR to the RT-PCR reads. The table shows roughly 790,000 distinct CDR3 sequences, with around 21% occurring only once. The CDR3 is made up of 12 amino acids. V was pared by 7 bases and J by 4 bases, with 9 bases between. Points from the study as a whole: Authors proposed each seasonal influenza vaccination draws in few new T cells.

This clonotype appeared a few times. Its antigen is unidentified. The TCR originated in a man aged 45 to 65 who received an inactivated influenza vaccine. Sequencing was performed on PBMCs from blood, taken roughly 5 days after vaccination. The chain has TRBV12-3 or TRBV12-4 and TRBJ2-3, with D possibly matching TRBD1 (6 bases). This CDR3 is CASNQGSDTQYF. Here the CDR3 DNA reads TGTGCCAGCAATCAGGGGTCAGATACGCAGTATTTT.